This TCR beta chain was retrieved from a study of cytomegalovirus exposure and HLA in healthy donors (dated by TCRdb to the late 2010s). With regard to the full study: In an earlier analysis of about 560 of the donors, 276 Gb of sequence data and 90 million to 120 million unique TCR beta sequences from some 170 million T cells were reported. An early release that covered about 600 HLA-typed donors contained around 300 gigabases of sequencing data and about 84 million unique TCR sequences. The genetic ancestry cluster associated with self-reported Caucasian donors included roughly four fifths of the 398 genotyped donors. The study aimed to test whether signatures of past pathogen exposure could be identified by cataloging public T cell receptors. Using immunosequencing, the study profiled T cell repertoires from roughly 650 subjects and related those repertoires to cytomegalovirus serostatus. A separate validation cohort of over a hundred different subjects was used in addition to the approximately 670-subject first cohort. The study combined high-throughput TCR immunosequencing, statistical association of individual TCRs with disease status, and machine learning to predict cytomegalovirus infection status. A later analysis re-examined previously published TCR beta repertoires from 600 to 700 donors and added high-resolution HLA genotyping to investigate patterns of TCR occurrence. The later analysis used no new phenotypic data to find candidate immune exposures, relying instead on TCR beta sequences and their occurrence across donors. In an earlier analysis of over 550 of the donors, high-throughput TCR beta sequencing was used to judge whether each TCR beta V gene segment behaved as functional or pseudogenic. Donor age, sex, ethnicity and CMV serostatus were compiled alongside the repertoire data. A later genetic analysis used genome-wide SNP genotypes for about three fifths of the 666 donors, treating that subset as a discovery cohort. All discovery cohort repertoires had been generated on a single sequencing platform. HLA typing covered class I and class II loci at four-digit resolution. Typing coverage varied by locus: roughly 620-640 donors for A, B, C, DRB1 and DQB1; 522 for DQA1; about 570 for DPA1; approximately 470 for DPB1. Four to six DR-DQ haplotypes were handled as single units for association and clustering, since linkage in the cohort was strong. On average, roughly 250,000 unique TCR beta nucleotide sequences were sequenced per donor among some 430 genotyped donors of the cohort, with about 17% of those sequences being non-productive.

Library creation used the immunoSEQ multiplex PCR assay. A mixture of 60 forward primers for TCR Vbeta segments and 13 reverse primers for TCR Jbeta segments was used in the multiplex PCR. The CDR3 region of rearranged TCR beta genes was amplified from genomic DNA with a multiplex PCR assay. The Illumina HiSeq System was used to sequence the amplified TCR beta libraries as 87-base-pair reads. The paper's processing steps were these. A later analysis counted about 76 million unique TCR beta chains across the 666 repertoires, and 10 million to 12 million of these chains were shared by at least two donors. Raw reads were error-corrected and collapsed into unique sequences by a nearest-neighbor algorithm in which closely related sequences were merged to remove PCR and sequencing errors. CDR3 sequences were aligned to IMGT reference sequences to assign V, D and J gene segments. For a sequence to be retained, a match of at least six nucleotides to both a V gene segment and a J gene segment was required. Rearrangements were classified as productive when the CDR3 lacked stop codons and remained in frame with V and J, and all other rearrangements were classified as non-productive. CDR3 was defined according to IMGT convention as the region running from the second conserved V-encoded cysteine to the conserved J-encoded phenylalanine. In an earlier analysis of 500 to 650 of the donors, sequences lacking an unambiguous match to a single V gene segment were excluded. In an earlier analysis of around 590 of the donors, a V segment was called functional when productive rearrangements were above 56.7%, and segregating when the standard deviation between donors exceeded 5%. To diagnose cytomegalovirus status from the catalog of TCR beta chain sequences, a statistical classification framework was built. V and J gene assignment, in a later analysis, came from comparing TCR nucleotide sequences with IMGT/GENE-DB human TR gene sequences. In a later analysis, CDR3 sequences and most-parsimonious VDJ recombination scenarios were assigned using the TCRdist pipeline. A later analysis defined each TCR beta chain by its CDR3 amino acid sequence plus V-gene family, and excluded reads lacking a unique V-gene family. To address suspected cross-contamination and a sequencing artifact, a later analysis removed 592 highly shared, low-generation-probability nucleotide sequences. For each public chain, a later analysis derived a clonal expansion index from normalized ranks of inferred template counts within each repertoire. In a later analysis, generation probabilities were computed using a VDJ recombination model fitted to out-of-frame rearrangements, and the results were checked against IGoR. In a later analysis, TCR-TCR, TCR-HLA and TCR-CMV co-occurrence was scored with hypergeometric tests, and a repertoire-size bias correction was applied to TCR pairs. A later analysis estimated false discovery rates by permuting HLA or CMV assignments 20 times. In a later analysis, co-occurring TCRs were grouped with DBSCAN, and TCRdist sequence similarity was added when clustering was performed within HLA-allele-positive subsets. Co-occurrence clustering excluded repertoires with fewer than 30,000 or more than 120,000 public chains, plus five with anomalous nucleotide sharing. The immuneACCESS repertoire file appears here via TCRdb, limited to in-frame rearrangements. These files lack a portion of the clones; in checked studies, under half of the deficit traces to unresolved V genes, and the cause of the others is not known. From that table come the V and J calls and clone size; the DNA was used to work out D and trimming. Across this sample there are over 120,000 clones, with roughly 10% seen only once. 1.8% of the sample goes to the ten largest clones.

The cohort was made up of hundreds of healthy bone marrow donors. Cohort members were all nominally healthy when sampled, although unrecorded immune exposures were likely present. The donor tested CMV seronegative, placing the donor among the 350 to 400 seronegative members of the cohort. A peripheral blood sample was collected from each donor, and TCR beta sequencing was performed on peripheral blood mononuclear cells. Genomic DNA was extracted from the blood cell samples with the Qiagen DNeasy Blood Extraction Kit. About this clone itself: The antigen it recognizes is unknown. Base qualities are not at hand, and no much larger clone is one base apart.

Findings and caveats that apply to the study as a whole: It was suggested by the authors that the approach could potentially be generalized to other disease states and immunological phenotypes. In a later genetic analysis, a missense DCLRE1C variant was associated with V-gene and J-gene trimming of TCR beta chains, and the association was replicated in an independent cohort. Some IMGT-functional V segments, including TRBV6-2 and TRBV6-3, could not be told apart with the 87-base-pair reads, so those segments were excluded. While some public TCRs were present in many individuals, most TCR sequences turned up only very rarely across donors. Because some donors lacked HLA typing at each locus, the association tests relied only on the typed subset. Because counts were too low, roughly 16 rarely observed V segments, including chromosome 9 orphons, were left out of the earlier analysis of 587 of the donors. A cluster of highly shared sequence variants was judged likely to be a technical artifact of the sequencing pipeline. Immune exposure information for the cohort was limited to CMV serostatus. A later analysis found that TCR association rates varied across HLA loci, with DRB1 alleles showing the most associated TCRs and HLA-C alleles the fewest. The study listed 164 TCR beta chains as associated with cytomegalovirus. Compared with equally common non-associated chains, HLA-associated TCR beta chains in a later analysis were more clonally expanded and had lower generation probabilities. Correlated functional status among segregating V segments might be attributable to linkage disequilibrium, but an unknown experimental factor could not be ruled out. Specific HLA alleles were associated with 18,000 or so TCR beta sequences at a false discovery rate of 0.05 in a later analysis. Roughly uniform sequencing depth across donors was assumed in presence/absence analyses, although this assumption may not hold. The classifier was reported to diagnose cytomegalovirus status with high specificity and sensitivity in both the original cohort and the validation cohort. A later analysis found that most CMV-associated TCR beta chains appeared HLA-restricted, with HLA associations seemingly driven largely by CMV exposure. In this cohort, only TCR beta chains were sequenced, and detectable features were limited by the absence of alpha or paired-chain data. Broadly in line with IMGT annotations, most TCR beta V segments showed up in productive rearrangements about 90% or about 30% of the time in an earlier analysis of several hundred of the donors. In vitro tests confirmed that three of the cytomegalovirus-associated TCR beta chains recognize cytomegalovirus antigens. According to a later genetic analysis, donors in an Asian-associated ancestry cluster had fewer N-insertions in productive TCRs than the roughly 700-donor mean. In a later analysis, several top co-occurrence clusters were reported to appear linked to parvovirus B19, influenza, CMV and Epstein-Barr virus. Assigning TCR associations to individual alleles was difficult when HLA alleles, especially DR and DQ, strongly co-occurred. A further reported finding was that TCR beta sequences accurately predicted the HLA-A and HLA-B alleles for most subjects in the first cohort.

Compared with germline, V lacks 4 bases and J lacks 4 bases; bases without a gene match: 6. The CDR3 starts with the cysteine, ends with the phenylalanine, and has 17 residues. Of all the DNA, just the CDR3 is kept, 51 bases in frame from base 1. CDR1 and CDR2, per the germline V gene, are SGHAT and FQNNGV. The sequence derives from a man aged 50-60 years in good health and CMV-seronegative. The sequence joins TRBV11-2 to TRBJ2-5, and 16 bases in between align with TRBD2. What was sequenced was PBMCs. In nucleotide form, the sequence is TGTGCCAGCAGCTCCGGGACTAGCGGGGGGGCGGGAGAGACCCAGTACTTC. Its translation reads: CASSSGTSGGAGETQYF. Where the CDR3 stops, the reference TRBV11-2 and TRBJ2-5 genes take over; the full variable domain is EAGVAQSPRYKIIEKRQSVAFWCNPISGHATLYWYQQILGQGPKLLIQFQNNGVVDDSQLPKDRFSAERLKGVDSTLKIQPAKLEDSAVYLCASSSGTSGGAGETQYFGPGTRLLVL.